The clone carrying this T cell receptor (beta chain) was observed many times. The CDR3 has 10 amino acids. The V end was cut by 3 bases, the J end by 5 bases, with 4 bases between. CDR1 is SQVTM and CDR2 is ANQGSEA in the germline V gene. The sample belongs to a study of Graves' ophthalmopathy and Graves' hyperthyroidism. The sequenced template was RNA, covering the TCR beta CDR3 region. The workflow started with a first-round RT-PCR run with HTBI primers and then moved on to a second-round multiplex PCR. TCRdb re-derived calls from the multiplex PCR reads in MiXCR, one entry per CDR3 protein. Here the sample spans about half a million distinct CDR3 sequences, 14% being singletons.

V usage is TRBV29-1 and J usage is TRBJ2-5; D remains ambiguous. This receptor was obtained from a woman aged 25 to 39 with Graves' ophthalmopathy. Sequenced sample: blood. This chain's CDR3 is CSVEEETQYF. DNA of the CDR3: TGCAGCGTTGAGGAGGAGACCCAGTACTTC.